This T cell receptor (beta chain) was documented in a study of OX40 agonist ivuxolimab in advanced cancers. Study summary: Those enrolled were approximately 78% male, with a mean age of around 58 years and ages from roughly 23 to 79. General study findings and limits: Compared with CD4+, CD8+ T cells on average had more expanded clones. Some patients without response likewise showed low normalized clonal expansion.

J was trimmed by 8 bases and V by 3 bases; bases with no gene match: 7. Per germline, CDR1 SGHTA and CDR2 FQGTGA. The CDR3 length is 16 residues. A word on this clone: No antigen is known for it.

The assay was immunoSEQ multiplex PCR, and TCRdb's table has in-frame clones only and misses some. This sample has nearly 20,000 clones, with about four fifths found just once. The V and J genes are TRBV7-3 and TRBJ2-1, with 13 bases aligning to TRBD2. The origin of this receptor is an adult with an advanced solid tumor such as melanoma, head and neck, liver or kidney cancer. The material sequenced was CD4+ or CD8+ T cells sorted from blood, taken in a trial of the OX40 agonist ivuxolimab. The CDR3 nucleotides read TGTGCCAGCAGCTTGTACAGGACTAGCGGGAGATATGAGCAGTTCTTC. This sequence encodes CASSLYRTSGRYEQFF.